These 30 T cell receptor beta chains were all obtained from the same sample, sequenced in a study of regulatory T cells in long-lasting Graves disease (dated by TCRdb to the early 2020s). Library generation was performed with multiplex PCR. The instrument was an Illumina HiSeq 4000. iRepertoire HTBI primers and Arm-PCR amplification of CDR3 regions were used to construct TCR beta libraries. The public reads were reprocessed in TCRdb via fastp at Q25 and MiXCR, keeping in-frame beta chains. One record per CDR3 amino acid sequence lists the most common genes and DNA. The sample data list about 320,000 distinct CDR3 sequences, and over 15% of these were observed just once. The ten top clones hold less than 45% of the sample. The time point label, as the study defines it: newly diagnosed GD, antithyroid drugs for less than 3 months. RNA was extracted from PBMCs in TRIzol for both TCR sequencing and RNA sequencing.

Sample: peripheral blood mononuclear cells (PBMCs), taken at new diagnosis, from a patient treated with antithyroid drugs. The receptors derive from a female donor with Graves disease.

This clonotype was seen many times. The CDR3 coding sequence is TGTGCCAGCAGTTTATCGGGAGAACAGGGGGCTCGGTATGGCTACACCTTC. Encoded protein: CASSLSGEQGARYGYTF. The chain links TRBV27 to TRBJ1-2; 9 nucleotides align to TRBD1. The CDR3 contains 17 residues. The V gene end was trimmed by 0 bases and the J gene end by 5 bases; junction bases not matched to a gene: 10. Germline CDR1 MNHEY, CDR2 SMNVEV (reference sequence).

The J gene is TRBJ2-5, the V gene TRBV11-3; 11 bases are a match to TRBD1. Germline CDR1 and CDR2: SGHNT and YENEEA. The CDR3 is 16 residues long. After removal of 7 bases from V and 4 bases from J, the junction contained 11 bases not matched to a gene. The CDR3 is CASTPGTGGQVETQYF. For the CDR3, the DNA is TGTGCCAGCACCCCCGGGACAGGGGGTCAGGTAGAGACCCAGTACTTC.

As to this clonotype: It may be a read error: a sequence one base away is much more abundant. The genes are TRBV11-2 and TRBJ2-1, with TRBD2 matching over 7 bases. Germline V gives CDR1 SGHAT, CDR2 FQNNGV. J lost 7 bases, V lost 1 base, and 1 base had no gene match. The CDR3 sequence is 13 residues long. The CDR3 reads CASSLGGGNEQFF. The CDR3 nucleotides are TGTGCCAGCAGCTTAGGGGGGGGGAATGAGCAGTTCTTC.

This clonotype has ten or more counts. V and J are TRBV9 and TRBJ1-1; no clear D. Germline CDR1 SGDLS, CDR2 YYNGEE. V lost 0 bases to trimming and J lost 1 base, with 4 bases between them. The CDR3 spans 13 residues. The CDR3 coding sequence is TGTGCCAGCAGCGTAGTGGCGAACACTGAAGCTTTCTTT. Protein: CASSVVANTEAFF.

This clonotype was seen many times. V and J are TRBV6-1 and TRBJ2-3; D ambiguous. Germline V gene data show CDR1 as MNHNS and CDR2 as SASEGT. Deletions cut 10 bases from V and 0 bases from J, with 8 bases between. The CDR3 has 12 amino acids. The CDR3 reads CAIKTSTDTQYF. The CDR3 DNA reads TGTGCCATCAAGACTAGCACAGATACGCAGTATTTT.

Regarding this clonotype: At one end, the junction sequence differs from germline, possibly due to a read error. The genes are TRBV10-1 and TRBJ2-2, with 7 bases that match TRBD1. Germline V gene data show CDR1 as WNHNN and CDR2 as SYGVQD (reference sequence). CDR3 length: 15 amino acids. CDR3 in DNA: TGCGCCAGCAGTGAATCCCCACAGGGGACCGGGGAGCTGCTTTTT. Protein product: CASSESPQGTGELLF.

The sample holds many counts of this clonotype. V usage is TRBV20-1 and J usage is TRBJ1-6; D ambiguous. Germline V gene data show CDR1 as DFQATT and CDR2 as SNEGSKA (reference sequence). Deletions cut 3 bases from V and 5 bases from J, with 17 bases between. The CDR3 is made up of 16 amino acids. The CDR3 is CSARRGVGDNNSPLHF. CDR3 DNA: TGCAGTGCTAGGAGAGGAGTCGGGGATAATAATTCACCCCTCCACTTT.

The rearrangement links TRBV6-1 to TRBJ2-7; D is uncertain. Germline assignment: CDR1 MNHNS and CDR2 SASEGT. Trimming removed 2 bases at V and 0 bases at J, with 8 bases between. The CDR3 is made up of 14 amino acids. CDR3 in DNA: TGTGCCAGCAGTGAACTTTGGAGCTCCTACGAGCAGTACTTC. Translating gives CASSELWSSYEQYF.

This clonotype was recorded many times. Its ends do not fully match the called genes, so a read error is possible. V usage is TRBV5-1 and J usage is TRBJ1-5; no clear D gene. The CDR3 runs 15 residues. Germline V gene data show CDR1 as SGHRS and CDR2 as YFSETQ. CDR3 amino acids: CASSLGGRGNQPQHF. CDR3 in DNA: TGTGCCAGCAGCTTGGGAGGTCGCGGCAATCAGCCCCAGCATTTT.

This clonotype was seen ten or more times. The chain's CDR3 is CASGITRDTQYF. DNA for the CDR3: TGTGCTAGTGGTATAACGCGGGATACGCAGTATTTT. V gene TRBV12-5 combines with J gene TRBJ2-3; D gene unclear. V lost 5 bases, J lost 6 bases, and 9 bases lay in between. This CDR3 is built from 12 residues. The germline gives CDR1 LGHNT, CDR2 FRNRAP.

This clonotype was recorded at least ten times. V usage is TRBV20-1 and J usage is TRBJ2-3; D not resolved. Germline values: CDR1 DFQATT, CDR2 SNEGSKA (reference sequence). V was trimmed by 3 bases and J by 3 bases, leaving 7 bases between them. There are 12 residues in the CDR3. CDR3 protein: CSASGFTDTQYF. CDR3 in DNA: TGCAGTGCTAGTGGCTTTACAGATACGCAGTATTTT.

Ten or more counts support this clonotype. This chain connects TRBV7-6 to TRBJ2-7, with 7 positions matching TRBD1. The CDR3 length is 17 residues. The germline gives CDR1 SGHVS, CDR2 FNYEAQ. The junction had 9 bases not matched to a gene; V was cut back by 1 base and J by 0 bases. CDR3 DNA: TGTGCCAGCAGCTTAGATAGGGGACAGCCGAGCTCCTACGAGCAGTACTTC. Translated: CASSLDRGQPSSYEQYF.

V and J are TRBV4-2 and TRBJ2-3; D is perhaps TRBD2 (6 bases). V lost 1 base to trimming and J lost 2 bases, with 13 bases between them. This CDR3 has 16 residues. Germline CDR1 LGHNA, CDR2 YNFKEQ. This CDR3 reads CASSQGDFLFTDTQYF. The CDR3 DNA is TGTGCCAGCAGCCAAGGGGACTTCCTGTTCACAGATACGCAGTATTTT.

The chain has TRBV9 and TRBJ1-6; the match to TRBD1 covers 11 bases. The junction had 2 bases not matched to a gene; V was cut back by 0 bases and J by 9 bases. CDR1 is SGDLS and CDR2 is YYNGEE in the germline V gene. The CDR3 extends over 15 amino acids. The CDR3 DNA sequence: TGTGCCAGCAGCGTAGGGGGACAGGGGGGTTCACCCCTCCACTTT. It codes for CASSVGGQGGSPLHF.

This clonotype was seen a handful of times. The chain recombines TRBV28 with TRBJ1-2; D is uncertain. The germline V gene has CDR1 MDHEN and CDR2 SYDVKM. This CDR3 is built from 16 residues. V was trimmed by 3 bases and J by 4 bases, leaving 18 bases between them. The CDR3 region is CASSFRAAPAAYGYTF. Here the CDR3 DNA reads TGTGCCAGCAGTTTTCGGGCAGCCCCGGCTGCCTATGGCTACACCTTC.

A note on this clonotype: This clone may be a read error of a much larger clone one base away. The conserved closing phenylalanine or tryptophan is absent in this CDR3, likely reflecting a read error. CDR3 in amino acids: CSARDRGTSGRYNEQFL. The CDR3 DNA follows: TGCAGTGCTAGAGATAGGGGGACTAGCGGGAGGTACAATGAGCAGTTCCTC. This rearrangement joins TRBV20-1 to TRBJ2-1, with 15 positions matching TRBD2. Germline V gene data show CDR1 as DFQATT and CDR2 as SNEGSKA (reference sequence). V lost 0 bases, J lost 4 bases, and 4 bases stayed unmatched. This CDR3 comprises 17 residues.

In this sample, this clonotype turned up many times. This rearrangement joins TRBV19 to TRBJ2-3; 8 bases match TRBD1. Germline V gene lookup returns CDR1 LNHDA and CDR2 SQIVND (reference sequence). The CDR3 has 15 amino acids. V shed 1 base and J 7 bases; nucleotides not matched to a gene: 7. CDR3 in DNA: TGTGCCAGTAGTATAGGAACAGGGGGAAAGTATACGCAGTATTTT. Its translation is CASSIGTGGKYTQYF.

This clonotype has a count of ten or more. V usage is TRBV7-2 and J usage is TRBJ1-1; weak D call: TRBD1 (6 bases). Trimming left V 2 bases short and J 5 bases short, with 12 bases between. Per germline, CDR1 SGHTA and CDR2 FQGNSA. CDR3 length: 14 amino acids. In DNA, the CDR3 is TGTGCCAGCAGCTTATTAGGGGGGCGGACTGAAGCTTTCTTT. Translation: CASSLLGGRTEAFF.

This clonotype was found many times. V and J are TRBV12-3 or TRBV12-4 and TRBJ1-6, with TRBD1 as a possible D gene (6 bases). The V and J ends lost 0 bases and 7 bases respectively, with 10 bases between them. The CDR3 loop spans 15 amino acids. The CDR3 region has the DNA TGTGCCAGCAGTTTAGCGCGGGGGGCGAATTCACCCCTCCACTTT. Translation gives CASSLARGANSPLHF.

The rearrangement links TRBV3-1 to TRBJ2-1; TRBD2 matches at 7 bases. V gave up 4 bases and J gave up 10 bases; unmatched junction bases: 13. The CDR3 extends over 15 amino acids. Germline CDR1 LGHDT, CDR2 YNNKEL (reference sequence). CDR3 in amino acids: CASSPSGKSSYEQFF. In DNA form, the CDR3 reads TGTGCCAGCAGCCCCAGCGGGAAGAGCTCCTACGAGCAGTTCTTC.

The table lists this clonotype with a few counts. The genes are TRBV5-6 and TRBJ1-4; D ambiguous. Deletions cut 3 bases from V and 4 bases from J, with 16 bases between. CDR1 and CDR2 from the germline V gene are SGHDT and YYEEEE. The length of the CDR3 is 16 residues. CDR3 in DNA: TGTGCCAGCAGCTCCCGCGCCATCCACCTTAATGAAAAACTGTTTTTT. Translated, it gives CASSSRAIHLNEKLFF.

The table lists this clonotype with many counts. CDR3 DNA: TGTGCCACCAGTGATTGGATGGCTGATAGCGGGGAAGTCAATGAGCAGTTCTTC. Encoded protein: CATSDWMADSGEVNEQFF. This chain connects TRBV24-1 to TRBJ2-1; 8 bases line up with TRBD2. The CDR3 spans 18 residues. Trimming at V came to 2 bases and at J to 6 bases, leaving 14 bases not matched to a gene. Germline lookup yields CDR1 KGHDR and CDR2 SFDVKD.

V gene TRBV11-3 combines with J gene TRBJ2-7; the match to TRBD2 covers 8 bases. V was clipped by 1 base and J by 3 bases; unmatched bases: 5. CDR3 length: 15 residues. CDR1 and CDR2 (germline): SGHNT, YENEEA. CDR3 nucleotide sequence: TGTGCCAGCAGCTTAGTCTCGGGGGGGAGCTACGAGCAGTACTTC. Protein product: CASSLVSGGSYEQYF.

This clonotype occurred many times. V usage is TRBV30 and J usage is TRBJ2-1; 8 nucleotides agree with TRBD2. Trimming removed 2 bases from V and 7 bases from J; junction bases left unmatched: 7. Germline values: CDR1 GTSNPN, CDR2 SVGIG (reference sequence). The CDR3 consists of 14 residues. Written as DNA, the CDR3 is TGTGCCTGGAGTCTAAAGCGGGAGTGGAATGAGCAGTTCTTC. Encoded protein: CAWSLKREWNEQFF.

At least ten counts were recorded for this clonotype. This chain uses TRBV12-3 or TRBV12-4 with TRBJ2-7; D uncertain. The CDR3 sequence is 14 residues long. The V gene lost 6 bases and the J gene lost 1 base, with 13 bases spanning the gap. CDR3: CASSRNLGSYEQYF. CDR3 nucleotides: TGTGCCAGCAGCCGCAACTTGGGGTCCTACGAGCAGTACTTC.

This clonotype came up many times. This sequence joins TRBV12-3 or TRBV12-4 and TRBJ2-7; D tentatively reads TRBD1 or TRBD2 (5 bases each). The CDR3 totals 13 residues. The ends were cut back, 0 bases at V and 6 bases at J, with 9 bases in the middle. CDR3 DNA sequence: TGTGCCAGCAGTTTAGCCAGGGAGAGCGAGCAGTACTTC. Its translation is CASSLARESEQYF.

This clonotype was detected many times. The chain uses TRBV28 and TRBJ1-1; possibly TRBD1 for D (5 bases). Trimming shortened V by 7 bases and J by 4 bases, and 19 bases separated the two germline ends. Germline V gene lookup returns CDR1 MDHEN and CDR2 SYDVKM. The CDR3 has 15 residues. In nucleotides, the CDR3 is TGTGCCAGCACCCCCCCGGGGGGGAAGGGCACTGAAGCTTTCTTT. Its protein is CASTPPGGKGTEAFF.

This clonotype was found many times. This chain connects TRBV12-3 or TRBV12-4 to TRBJ2-5; D gene uncertain. Trimming shortened V by 6 bases and J by 0 bases, and 11 bases separated the two germline ends. CDR3 length: 14 amino acids. The DNA for the CDR3 is TGTGCCAGCAGGGTGGAACAGAACCAAGAGACCCAGTACTTC. As protein: CASRVEQNQETQYF.

This clonotype appeared many times. The chain uses TRBV10-2 and TRBJ2-1; weak D call: TRBD2 (6 bases). There are 16 residues in the CDR3. V dropped 0 bases and J dropped 0 bases, with 9 bases sitting between them. The V gene's germline CDR1 is WSHSY and CDR2 SAAADI. CDR3 sequence (DNA): TGCGCCAGCAGTGAGTCGGGACTTAGCTCCTACAATGAGCAGTTCTTC. Encoded protein: CASSESGLSSYNEQFF.

This clonotype was counted at least ten times. This sequence joins TRBV6-1 and TRBJ2-5; the D gene is possibly TRBD2 (7 bases). Trimming shortened V by 10 bases and J by 1 base, and 16 bases separated the two germline ends. Germline V CDR1 and CDR2: MNHNS, SASEGT. The CDR3 has 14 amino acids. The DNA of the CDR3 is TGTGCCACTACGGCGGGGGCAGCCCAAGAGACCCAGTACTTC. Encoded protein: CATTAGAAQETQYF.